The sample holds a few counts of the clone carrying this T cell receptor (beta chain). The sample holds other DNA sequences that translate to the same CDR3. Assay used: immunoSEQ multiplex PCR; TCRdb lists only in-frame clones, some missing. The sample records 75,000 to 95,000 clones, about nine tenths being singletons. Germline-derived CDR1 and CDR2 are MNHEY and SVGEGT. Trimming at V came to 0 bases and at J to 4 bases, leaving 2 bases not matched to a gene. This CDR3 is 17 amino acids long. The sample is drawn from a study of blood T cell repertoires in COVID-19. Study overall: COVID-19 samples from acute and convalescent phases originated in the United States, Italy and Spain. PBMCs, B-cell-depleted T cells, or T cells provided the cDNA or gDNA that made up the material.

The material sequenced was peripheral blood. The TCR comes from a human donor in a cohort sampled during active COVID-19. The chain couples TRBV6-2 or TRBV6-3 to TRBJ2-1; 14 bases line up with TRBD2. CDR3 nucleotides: TGTGCCAGCAGTTACTCGGGACTAGCGGGAGTTTACAATGAGCAGTTCTTC. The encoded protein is CASSYSGLAGVYNEQFF.